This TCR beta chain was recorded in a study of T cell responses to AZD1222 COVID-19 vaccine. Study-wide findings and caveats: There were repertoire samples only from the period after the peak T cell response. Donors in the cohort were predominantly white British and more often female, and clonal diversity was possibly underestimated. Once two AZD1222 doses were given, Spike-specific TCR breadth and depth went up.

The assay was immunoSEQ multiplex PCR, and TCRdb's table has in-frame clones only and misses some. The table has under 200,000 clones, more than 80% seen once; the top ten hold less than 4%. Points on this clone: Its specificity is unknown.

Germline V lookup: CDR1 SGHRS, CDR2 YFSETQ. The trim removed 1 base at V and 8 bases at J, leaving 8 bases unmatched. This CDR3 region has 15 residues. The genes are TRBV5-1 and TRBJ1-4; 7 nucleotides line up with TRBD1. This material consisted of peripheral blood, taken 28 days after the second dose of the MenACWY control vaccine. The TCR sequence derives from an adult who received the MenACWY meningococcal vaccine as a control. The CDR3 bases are TGCGCCAGCAGCTTGTATTTGGGAGGGGGCGAAAAACTGTTTTTT. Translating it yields CASSLYLGGGEKLFF.